This T cell receptor beta chain was retrieved from a study of blood T cell repertoires in COVID-19. Study-level information: Whether acute or convalescent, the COVID-19 samples came from the United States, Italy and Spain. In each case, the material was cDNA or gDNA derived from T cells, B-cell-depleted T cells, or PBMCs.

As handled by the study authors: For nucleated cells, counts were estimated from reference gene primer amplification. TCRdb's table, derived via immunoSEQ multiplex PCR, lists solely in-frame clones and lacks some. V, J and clone size were drawn from that table, and D and trimming were deduced from the DNA. The repertoire includes approximately 72,000 clones, roughly 86% of them detected once, and about 12% sits in the top ten. Germline CDR1 reads SQVTM; CDR2 reads ANQGSEA. The CDR3 totals 13 residues. V lost 5 bases and J lost 5, with 15 bases in between. The chain couples TRBV29-1 to TRBJ1-2; D unresolved. The clonotype was recovered from a woman aged 55 to 70 with acute or convalescent COVID-19. The sequenced material came from peripheral blood. The CDR3 loop reads CSVNGGNPYGYTF. The CDR3, as DNA: TGCAGCGTTAACGGAGGCAACCCTTATGGCTACACCTTC.